These 12 T cell receptor beta chains share one sample of origin, sequenced in a study of CD8 T cells in ankylosing spondylitis. MiXCR, run by TCRdb on the 5' RACE reads, gives a single entry per CDR3 protein. Among 200,000 or so distinct CDR3 sequences listed, 13% were seen once. Sequencing used blood, either unsorted or a sorted T cell fraction (not recorded which). These TCRs come from a female donor with ankylosing spondylitis or in good health (not recorded which).

The CDR3 reads CSARLAGSQETQYF. In DNA form, the CDR3 reads TGCAGTGCCCGACTAGCGGGTTCCCAAGAGACCCAGTACTTC. The chain joins TRBV20-1 to TRBJ2-5; 10 bases fit TRBD2. The V gene's germline CDR1 is DFQATT and CDR2 SNEGSKA (reference sequence). This CDR3 spans 14 amino acids. The V segment lost 6 bases and the J segment 1 base; nucleotides outside the gene matches: 5.

This clonotype was detected many times. V usage is TRBV29-1 and J usage is TRBJ1-1; a possible D gene is TRBD1 (5 bases). This CDR3 is 11 amino acids long. Trimming removed 7 bases from V and 5 bases from J, with 11 bases in between. In germline, CDR1 is SQVTM, CDR2 ANQGSEA. CDR3 amino acids: CSGGGETEAFF. The CDR3 DNA is TGCAGCGGGGGGGGGGAGACTGAAGCTTTCTTT.

This clonotype was counted a single time. V is TRBV27 and J is TRBJ2-7; 9 nucleotides match TRBD2. Trimming removed 4 bases from V and 2 bases from J; junction bases left unmatched: 21. CDR1 is MNHEY, CDR2 SMNVEV, per germline (reference sequence). The CDR3 consists of 20 residues. The DNA of the CDR3 is TGTGCCAGCAGTTCAACCCTCTTGGGTCTAGGCGGGAGGGGGCCCTACGAGCAGTACTTC. This encodes CASSSTLLGLGGRGPYEQYF.

This clonotype showed up many times. V usage is TRBV24-1 and J usage is TRBJ2-7, with no clear D. Germline V gene lookup returns CDR1 KGHDR and CDR2 SFDVKD. V lost 9 bases to trimming and J lost 4 bases, with 15 bases between them. The CDR3 has 13 amino acids. CDR3 amino acids: CATQSRAEYEQYF. In nucleotides, the CDR3 is TGTGCCACCCAAAGCCGGGCGGAATACGAGCAGTACTTC.

This clonotype was seen ten or more times. The chain carries TRBV24-1 and TRBJ2-3, with 8 bases that match TRBD2. V trimming: 4 bases; J trimming: 2 bases; junction bases outside the gene matches: 7. Per the germline V gene, CDR1 is KGHDR and CDR2 is SFDVKD. This CDR3 contains 16 residues. The CDR3 nucleotides are TGTGCCACCAGTGACCACTTAGCGGGGTCCACAGATACGCAGTATTTT. Amino acid sequence: CATSDHLAGSTDTQYF.

This clonotype showed up many times. V gene TRBV20-1 combines with J gene TRBJ2-5; TRBD1 might be the D (5 bases). The germline V and J ends were trimmed by 1 base and 5 bases, with 14 bases remaining between them. CDR1 is DFQATT, CDR2 SNEGSKA, per germline (reference sequence). The CDR3 runs 14 residues. For the CDR3, the DNA is TGCAGTGCTAGAGGGGGCCCCTTTCGGGAGACCCAGTACTTC. It is translated as CSARGGPFRETQYF.

This clonotype was observed a few times. The chain joins TRBV7-8 to TRBJ1-2; D is perhaps TRBD1 (5 bases). The germline V and J ends were trimmed by 4 bases and 8 bases, with 11 bases remaining between them. This CDR3 has 12 amino acids. Germline V gene sequence: CDR1 SGHVS, CDR2 FQNEAQ. The CDR3 protein is CASSSRDEGYTF. The CDR3 DNA follows: TGTGCCAGCAGCTCGCGGGACGAAGGCTACACCTTC.

This clonotype was recorded many times. The chain couples TRBV7-6 to TRBJ2-5, with 7 bases that match TRBD1. V shed 1 base, J shed 6 bases, and the junction held 5 bases outside the gene matches. The CDR3 runs to 14 residues. The germline CDR1 and CDR2 sequences are SGHVS and FNYEAQ. CDR3 nucleotide sequence: TGTGCCAGCAGCTTAGTGAAGGGGGCGAAGACCCAGTACTTC. Residues: CASSLVKGAKTQYF.

This chain links TRBV5-1 with TRBJ1-6; D gene ambiguous. The length of the CDR3 is 17 residues. Germline lookup yields CDR1 SGHRS and CDR2 YFSETQ. With 0 bases removed from V and 3 bases from J, the gap between germline ends came to 13 bases. CDR3 region: CASSLAGGRYYNSPLHF. In nucleotides, the CDR3 is TGCGCCAGCAGCTTGGCAGGTGGCCGCTACTATAATTCACCCCTCCACTTT.

The V and J genes are TRBV24-1 and TRBJ2-5; tentative D call: TRBD2 (5 bases). Trimming shortened V by 11 bases and J by 4 bases, and 13 bases separated the two germline ends. Germline V CDR1 and CDR2: KGHDR, SFDVKD. The CDR3 is 12 residues long. CDR3 DNA: TGTGCCAGCAGCGACTACCGAGAGACCCAGTACTTC. It yields the protein CASSDYRETQYF.

The V and J genes are TRBV24-1 and TRBJ2-1; TRBD2 matches at 7 bases. V lost 9 bases to trimming and J lost 3 bases; unmatched junction nucleotides: 10. This CDR3 has 15 amino acids. Looked up from germline, CDR1 is KGHDR and CDR2 is SFDVKD. The CDR3 DNA reads TGTGCCACCGGTCCCAGGGAGGGCCACTACAATGAGCAGTTCTTC. This encodes CATGPREGHYNEQFF.

This clonotype was recorded many times. The rearrangement links TRBV12-3 or TRBV12-4 to TRBJ1-1; no reliable D call. CDR3 size: 14 residues. V lost 7 bases and J 0 bases, leaving 12 bases between the germline ends. For the CDR3, the DNA is TGTGCCAGCACGTCGGGTGCGGTGAACACTGAAGCTTTCTTT. Translated: CASTSGAVNTEAFF.